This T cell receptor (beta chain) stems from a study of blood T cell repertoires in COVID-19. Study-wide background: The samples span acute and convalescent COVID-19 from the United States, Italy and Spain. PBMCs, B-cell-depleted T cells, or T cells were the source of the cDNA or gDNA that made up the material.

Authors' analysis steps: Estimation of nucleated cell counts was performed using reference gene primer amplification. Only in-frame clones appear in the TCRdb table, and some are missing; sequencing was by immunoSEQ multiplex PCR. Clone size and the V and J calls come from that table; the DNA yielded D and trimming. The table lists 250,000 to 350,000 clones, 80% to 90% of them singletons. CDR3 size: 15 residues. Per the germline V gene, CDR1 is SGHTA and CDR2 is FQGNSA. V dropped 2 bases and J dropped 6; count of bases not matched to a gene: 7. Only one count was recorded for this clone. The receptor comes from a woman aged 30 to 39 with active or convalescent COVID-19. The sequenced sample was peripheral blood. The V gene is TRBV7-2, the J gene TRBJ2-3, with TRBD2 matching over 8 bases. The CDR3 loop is CASSLPAGVRDTQYF. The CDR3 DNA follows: TGTGCCAGCAGCTTACCAGCGGGGGTACGGGATACGCAGTATTTT.